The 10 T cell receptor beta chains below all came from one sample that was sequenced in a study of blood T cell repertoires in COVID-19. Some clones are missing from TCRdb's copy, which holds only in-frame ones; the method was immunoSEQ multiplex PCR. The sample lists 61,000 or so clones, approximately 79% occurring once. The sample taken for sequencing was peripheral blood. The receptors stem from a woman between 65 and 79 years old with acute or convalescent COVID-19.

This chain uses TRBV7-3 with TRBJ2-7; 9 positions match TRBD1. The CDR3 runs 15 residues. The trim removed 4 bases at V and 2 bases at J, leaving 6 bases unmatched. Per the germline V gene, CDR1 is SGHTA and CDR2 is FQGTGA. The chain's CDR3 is CASSYDGTGPYEQYF. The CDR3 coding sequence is TGTGCCAGCAGCTATGACGGGACAGGGCCCTACGAGCAGTACTTC.

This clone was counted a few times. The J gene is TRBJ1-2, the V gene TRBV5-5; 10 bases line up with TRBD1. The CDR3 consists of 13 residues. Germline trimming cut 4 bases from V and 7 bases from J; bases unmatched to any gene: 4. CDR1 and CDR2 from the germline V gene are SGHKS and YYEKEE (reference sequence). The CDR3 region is CASSQTGGRGYTF. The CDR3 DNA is TGTGCCAGCAGCCAGACAGGGGGCCGTGGCTACACCTTC.

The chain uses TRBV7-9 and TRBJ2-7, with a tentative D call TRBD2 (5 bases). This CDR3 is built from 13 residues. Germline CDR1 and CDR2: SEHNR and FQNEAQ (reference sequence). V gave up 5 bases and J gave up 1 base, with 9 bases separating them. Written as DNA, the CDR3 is TGTGCCAGCAGCCCCCGGACTTCCTACGAGCAGTACTTC. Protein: CASSPRTSYEQYF. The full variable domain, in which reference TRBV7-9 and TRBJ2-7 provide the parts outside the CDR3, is DTGVSQNPRHKITKRGQNVTFRCDPISEHNRLYWYRQTLGQGPEFLTYFQNEAQLEKSRLLSDRFSAERPKGSFSTLEIQRTEQGDSAMYLCASSPRTSYEQYFGPGTRLTVT.

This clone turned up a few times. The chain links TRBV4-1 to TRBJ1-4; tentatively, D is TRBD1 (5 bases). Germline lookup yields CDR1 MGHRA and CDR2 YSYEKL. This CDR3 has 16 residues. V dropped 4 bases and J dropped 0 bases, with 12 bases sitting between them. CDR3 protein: CASSRRGEATNEKLFF. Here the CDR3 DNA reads TGCGCCAGCAGCCGCCGAGGGGAGGCAACTAATGAAAAACTGTTTTTT.

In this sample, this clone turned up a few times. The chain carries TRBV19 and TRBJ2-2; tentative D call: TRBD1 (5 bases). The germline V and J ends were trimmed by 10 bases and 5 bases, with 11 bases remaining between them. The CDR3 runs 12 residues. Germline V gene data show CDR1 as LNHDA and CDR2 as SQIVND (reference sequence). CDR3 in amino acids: CATRVRTGELFF. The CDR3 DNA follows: TGTGCCACCAGGGTAAGGACCGGGGAGCTGTTTTTT. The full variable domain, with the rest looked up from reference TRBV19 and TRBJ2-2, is DGGITQSPKYLFRKEGQNVTLSCEQNLNHDAMYWYRQDPGQGLRLIYYSQIVNDFQKGDIAEGYSVSREKKESFPLTVTSAQKNPTAFYLCATRVRTGELFFGEGSRLTVL.

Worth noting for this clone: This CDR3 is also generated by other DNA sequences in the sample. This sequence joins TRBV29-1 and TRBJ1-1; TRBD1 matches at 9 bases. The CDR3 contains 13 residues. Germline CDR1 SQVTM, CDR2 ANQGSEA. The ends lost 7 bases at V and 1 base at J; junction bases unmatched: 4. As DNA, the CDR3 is TGCAGCGCCGGACAGGGGAAGAACACTGAAGCTTTCTTT. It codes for CSAGQGKNTEAFF.

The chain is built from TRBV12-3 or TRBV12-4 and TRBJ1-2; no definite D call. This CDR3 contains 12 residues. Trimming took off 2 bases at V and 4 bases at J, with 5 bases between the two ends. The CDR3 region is CASSLLSYGYTF. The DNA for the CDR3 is TGTGCCAGCAGTTTACTCAGCTATGGCTACACCTTC.

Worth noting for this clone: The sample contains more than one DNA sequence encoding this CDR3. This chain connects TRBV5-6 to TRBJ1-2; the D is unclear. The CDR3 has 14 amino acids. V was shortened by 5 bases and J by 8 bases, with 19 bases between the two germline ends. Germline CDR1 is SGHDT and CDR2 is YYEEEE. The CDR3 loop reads CASRAALTGGGYTF. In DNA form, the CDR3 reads TGTGCCAGCAGGGCCGCATTGACGGGTGGGGGCTACACCTTC. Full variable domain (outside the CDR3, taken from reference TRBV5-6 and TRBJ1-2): DAGVTQSPTHLIKTRGQQVTLRCSPKSGHDTVSWYQQALGQGPQFIFQYYEEEERQRGNFPDRFSGHQFPNYSSELNVNALLLGDSALYLCASRAALTGGGYTFGSGTRLTVV.

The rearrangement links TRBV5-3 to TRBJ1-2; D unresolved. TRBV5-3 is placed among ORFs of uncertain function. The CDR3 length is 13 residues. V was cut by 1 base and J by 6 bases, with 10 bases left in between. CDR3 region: CARSLSFEDGYTF. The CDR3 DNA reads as TGTGCCAGAAGCTTGTCATTCGAGGATGGCTACACCTTC.

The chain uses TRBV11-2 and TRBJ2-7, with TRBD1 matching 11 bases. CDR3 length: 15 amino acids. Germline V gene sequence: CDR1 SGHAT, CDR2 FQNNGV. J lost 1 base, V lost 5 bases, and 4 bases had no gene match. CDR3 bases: TGTGCCAGCAGCGCAGGGACAGGGGGATCCTACGAGCAGTACTTC. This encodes CASSAGTGGSYEQYF.